This T cell receptor (beta chain) was observed in a study of Ad26.COV2.S vaccination and SARS-CoV-2 variants. In germline, CDR1 is SGHRS, CDR2 YFSETQ. Trimming shortened V by 0 bases and J by 7 bases, and 10 bases separated the two germline ends. The CDR3 totals 13 residues. Produced via immunoSEQ multiplex PCR; TCRdb's table is partial and in-frame only. Here the sample spans roughly 100,000 clones, around 81% being singletons. Sequences were derived from peripheral blood, sampled after recovery from COVID-19. This clonotype was sampled from a human donor who had recovered from COVID-19. The J gene is TRBJ2-5, the V gene TRBV5-1, with D hard to call. The CDR3 bases are TGCGCCAGCAGCTTGGAATCTCCCGGGACCCAGTACTTC. It encodes CASSLESPGTQYF. The whole variable domain, remainder taken from reference TRBV5-1 and TRBJ2-5, is KAGVTQTPRYLIKTRGQQVTLSCSPISGHRSVSWYQQTPGQGLQFLFEYFSETQRNKGNFPGRFSGRQFSNSRSEMNVSTLELGDSALYLCASSLESPGTQYFGPGTRLLVL.